Sequencing of this T cell receptor beta chain was carried out in a study of cytomegalovirus exposure and HLA in healthy donors. General study findings and limits: Researchers catalogued roughly 150 TCR beta chains as cytomegalovirus-associated.

CDR1 is MDHEN and CDR2 is SYDVKM in the germline V gene. This CDR3 contains 14 residues. V dropped 6 bases and J dropped 3; count of bases not matched to a gene: 7. The primer mix had 60 Vbeta and 13 Jbeta primers. Assay: immunoSEQ multiplex PCR; the TCRdb copy retains only in-frame clones and omits some. The sample lists 150,000 to 200,000 clones, around 78% seen once, with about 2.1% in the top ten. Comments on this clone: Its specificity is not known.

The receptor comes from a woman aged 25 to 45 in good health and CMV-seropositive. This chain links TRBV28 with TRBJ2-7; TRBD1 matches 8 bases. The specimen sequenced was PBMCs. The CDR3 sequence is CASSSGGQYYEQYF. CDR3 DNA sequence: TGTGCCAGCAGCTCAGGGGGCCAATACTACGAGCAGTACTTC.